This T cell receptor (beta chain) was captured in a study of PD-1 blockade in classical Hodgkin lymphoma. The study, taken as a whole, reports: Patients were excluded if nivolumab began under 1 year after ASCT (the autologous transplant). The study reported lower baseline TCR diversity in newly diagnosed patients than in healthy donors. By C4D1, CD4+ diversity increased significantly, especially in complete responders.

The method was immunoSEQ multiplex PCR; TCRdb's version includes in-frame clones alone and lacks a portion of them. The profile shows some 90,000 clones, approximately 86% of them singletons. A few counts support this clone. What it binds is unknown. Time point defined: cycle 4 day 1 (C4D1), after 6 weeks of nivolumab. Relapses following autologous stem cell transplantation were seen in all patients, with brentuximab vedotin exposure varying. Patients' outcomes at their best amounted to complete response, partial response or progressive disease. The V gene lost 2 bases and the J gene lost 7 bases, with 15 bases spanning the gap. The CDR3 contains 15 residues. Germline-derived CDR1 and CDR2 are LGHNA and YNFKEQ.

The input for sequencing was peripheral blood mononuclear cells (PBMCs), taken before the fourth cycle of nivolumab. The rearrangement uses TRBV4-2 and TRBJ2-1; either TRBD1 or TRBD2 may supply D (6 bases each). The sequence was collected from a human donor with classical Hodgkin lymphoma. The CDR3 protein is CASSQSRGPLNEQFF. As DNA, the CDR3 is TGTGCCAGCAGCCAATCACGGGGGCCTCTAAATGAGCAGTTCTTC.